Listed below are T cell receptor beta chains from one sample, sequenced in a study of T-cell reconstitution after alpha-beta-depleted transplantation in children. In TCRdb, the PCR reads were re-called with MiXCR into one record per CDR3 protein. The sample shows just under 550,000 distinct CDR3 sequences, about a sixth of them seen only once. Sequenced here: PBMCs from the stem cell graft donor, sampled from the stem cell graft. These receptors were obtained from a human donor who donated a stem cell graft to a child with acute lymphoblastic leukemia. Each CDR3 is given with its conserved first and last residue. The D gene is left open where the match is weak. For some rows the clone size is stated as once, few or many, or as a class when expanded; others skip it.

D gene	V gene	J gene	clone size	CDR3 protein	CDR3 DNA
-	TRBV12-3/TRBV12-4	TRBJ2-2	many	CASSFGPLSTGELFF	TGTGCCAGCAGTTTTGGTCCCCTGAGCACCGGGGAGCTGTTTTTT
TRBD2	TRBV24-1	TRBJ2-1	-	CATSSGLAGPLGSYNEQFF	TGTGCCACCAGTTCGGGACTAGCGGGACCATTGGGCTCCTACAATGAGCAGTTCTTC
TRBD2	TRBV30	TRBJ2-7	-	CAWTSGPYEQYF	TGTGCCTGGACTAGCGGACCCTACGAGCAGTACTTC
TRBD1	TRBV9	TRBJ2-3	-	CASSGRDRGTDTQYF	TGTGCCAGCAGCGGCCGGGACAGGGGAACAGATACGCAGTATTTT
TRBD1	TRBV27	TRBJ1-1	few	CASSLEAGTVSSTEAFF	TGTGCCAGCAGTTTAGAGGCCGGGACAGTAAGTAGCACTGAAGCTTTCTTT
-	TRBV19	TRBJ2-1	few	CASSIANVYNEQFF	TGTGCCAGTAGTATAGCCAATGTTTACAATGAGCAGTTCTTC
-	TRBV5-1	TRBJ2-7	few	CASKGLSSYEQYF	TGCGCCAGCAAGGGACTCAGCTCCTACGAGCAGTACTTC
-	TRBV15	TRBJ1-5	few	CATSNFVTRGNQPQHF	TGTGCCACCAGCAACTTTGTTACTAGGGGCAATCAGCCCCAGCATTTT
-	TRBV12-3/TRBV12-4	TRBJ2-1	-	CASSQTWTANNEQFF	TGTGCCAGCAGCCAGACGTGGACAGCCAACAATGAGCAGTTCTTC
-	TRBV27	TRBJ1-5	few	CASSWTQSNQPQHF	TGTGCCAGCAGTTGGACACAGAGCAATCAGCCCCAGCATTTT
TRBD2	TRBV11-2	TRBJ2-3	-	CASSPVLAETDTQYF	TGTGCCAGCAGCCCTGTACTAGCGGAAACAGATACGCAGTATTTT
-	TRBV20-1	TRBJ1-3	few	CSAREATPQYF	TGCAGTGCTAGAGAGGCAACCCCCCAATATTTT
-	TRBV12-5	TRBJ2-1	many	CASGFMGNEQFF	TGTGCTAGTGGTTTTATGGGGAATGAGCAGTTCTTC
-	TRBV20-1	TRBJ2-5	-	CSAQWARETQYF	TGCAGTGCTCAGTGGGCCCGAGAGACCCAGTACTTC
TRBD2	TRBV6-2/TRBV6-3	TRBJ2-2	few	CASSYSGLAGGPIGTGELFF	TGTGCCAGCAGTTACTCGGGCCTAGCGGGAGGGCCTATAGGTACCGGGGAGCTGTTTTTT
-	TRBV9	TRBJ1-2	few	CASSPNDYGYTF	TGTGCCAGCAGCCCAAATGACTATGGCTACACCTTC
TRBD2	TRBV12-3/TRBV12-4	TRBJ2-1	-	CASSFFPGGGFF	TGTGCCAGCAGTTTCTTCCCCGGGGGGGGGTTCTTC
-	TRBV20-1	TRBJ1-4	few	CSARRRTSNEKLFF	TGCAGTGCTAGAAGGCGAACTAGTAATGAAAAACTGTTTTTT
TRBD2	TRBV5-1	TRBJ2-1	-	CASSLGTSDYNEQFF	TGCGCCAGCAGCTTGGGGACTAGCGACTACAATGAGCAGTTCTTC
TRBD1	TRBV18	TRBJ1-1	-	CASYRGTEDTEAFF	TGTGCCAGTTACAGGGGAACGGAGGACACTGAAGCTTTCTTT
-	TRBV9	TRBJ2-7	-	CASSATDYEQYF	TGTGCCAGCAGCGCAACCGACTACGAGCAGTACTTC
TRBD1	TRBV19	TRBJ2-7	few	CASSIGDRAYEQYF	TGTGCCAGTAGTATAGGAGACAGGGCCTACGAGCAGTACTTC
TRBD2	TRBV6-5	TRBJ2-7	-	CASSYSTSGRTYEQYF	TGTGCCAGCAGTTACTCGACTAGCGGGAGGACCTACGAGCAGTACTTC
-	TRBV5-6	TRBJ2-7	-	CASSPGGDSHSYEQYF	TGTGCCAGCAGCCCCGGCGGGGACAGTCACTCCTACGAGCAGTACTTC
TRBD2	TRBV4-1	TRBJ2-1	once	CASSPFSGLPNNEQFF	TGCGCCAGCAGCCCCTTTTCGGGACTACCTAACAATGAGCAGTTCTTC
TRBD1	TRBV19	TRBJ2-1	few	CASNPTGNVHNEQFF	TGTGCCAGTAACCCGACAGGGAATGTCCACAATGAGCAGTTCTTC
-	TRBV5-1	TRBJ2-3	few	CASNEGSGTDTQYF	TGCGCCAGCAACGAAGGGAGTGGCACAGATACGCAGTATTTT
-	TRBV20-1	TRBJ2-5	few	CSARDFGRNLQETQYF	TGCAGTGCTAGAGATTTTGGAAGGAACCTCCAAGAGACCCAGTACTTC